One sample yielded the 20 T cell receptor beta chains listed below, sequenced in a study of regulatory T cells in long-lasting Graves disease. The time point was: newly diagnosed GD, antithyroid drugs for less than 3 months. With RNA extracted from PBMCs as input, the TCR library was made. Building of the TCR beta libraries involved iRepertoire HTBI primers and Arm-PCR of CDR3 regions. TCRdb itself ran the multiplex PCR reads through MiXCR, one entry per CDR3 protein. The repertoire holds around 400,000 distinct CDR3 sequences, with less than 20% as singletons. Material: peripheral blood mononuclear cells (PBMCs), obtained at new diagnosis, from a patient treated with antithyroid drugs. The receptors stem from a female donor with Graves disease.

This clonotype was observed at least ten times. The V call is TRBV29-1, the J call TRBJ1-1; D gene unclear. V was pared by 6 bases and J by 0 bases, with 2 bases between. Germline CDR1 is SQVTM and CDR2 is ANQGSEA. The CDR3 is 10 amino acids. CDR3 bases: TGCAGCGTCCTGAACACTGAAGCTTTCTTT. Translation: CSVLNTEAFF.

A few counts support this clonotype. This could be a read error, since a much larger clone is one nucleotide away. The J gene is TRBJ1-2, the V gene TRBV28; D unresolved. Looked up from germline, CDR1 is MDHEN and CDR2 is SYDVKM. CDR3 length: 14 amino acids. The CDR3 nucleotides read TGTGCCGGCAGTTTTGCCCAGTTAGCCTATGGCTACACCTTC. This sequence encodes CAGSFAQLAYGYTF.

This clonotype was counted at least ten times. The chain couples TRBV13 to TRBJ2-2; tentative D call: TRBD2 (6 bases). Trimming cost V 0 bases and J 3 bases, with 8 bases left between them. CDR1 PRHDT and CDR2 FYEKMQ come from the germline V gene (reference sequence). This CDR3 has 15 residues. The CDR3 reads CASSLGRDYTGELFF. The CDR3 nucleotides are TGTGCCAGCAGCTTAGGCCGGGACTACACCGGGGAGCTGTTTTTT.

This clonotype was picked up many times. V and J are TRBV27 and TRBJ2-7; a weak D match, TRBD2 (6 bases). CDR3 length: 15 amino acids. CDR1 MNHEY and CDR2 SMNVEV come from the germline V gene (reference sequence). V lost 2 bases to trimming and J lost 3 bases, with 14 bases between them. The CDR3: CASSLLGGDIYEQYF. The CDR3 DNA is TGTGCCAGCAGTTTACTCGGAGGGGATATCTACGAGCAGTACTTC.

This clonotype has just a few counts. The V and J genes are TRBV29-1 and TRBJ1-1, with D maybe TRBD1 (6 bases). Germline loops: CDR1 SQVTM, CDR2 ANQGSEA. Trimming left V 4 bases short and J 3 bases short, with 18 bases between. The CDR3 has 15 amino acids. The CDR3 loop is CSVGGWGNRDTEAFF. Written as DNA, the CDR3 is TGCAGCGTTGGGGGGTGGGGGAACAGGGACACTGAAGCTTTCTTT.

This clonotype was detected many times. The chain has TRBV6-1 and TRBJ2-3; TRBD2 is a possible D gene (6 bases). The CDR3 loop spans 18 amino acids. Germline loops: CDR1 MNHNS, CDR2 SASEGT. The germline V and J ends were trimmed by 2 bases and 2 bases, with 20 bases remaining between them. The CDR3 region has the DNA TGTGCCAGCAGTGAACTCCCCGGAGGGATTGGGGCCACAGATACGCAGTATTTT. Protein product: CASSELPGGIGATDTQYF.

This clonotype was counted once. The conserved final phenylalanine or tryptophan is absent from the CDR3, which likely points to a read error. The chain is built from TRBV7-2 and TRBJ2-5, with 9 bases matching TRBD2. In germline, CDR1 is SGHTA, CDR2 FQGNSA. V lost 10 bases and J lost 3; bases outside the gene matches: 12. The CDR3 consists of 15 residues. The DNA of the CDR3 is TGTGCCAACAGGGGTTTCGCGGGAGGGAAAGAGACCCAGTACTCC. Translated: CANRGFAGGKETQYS.

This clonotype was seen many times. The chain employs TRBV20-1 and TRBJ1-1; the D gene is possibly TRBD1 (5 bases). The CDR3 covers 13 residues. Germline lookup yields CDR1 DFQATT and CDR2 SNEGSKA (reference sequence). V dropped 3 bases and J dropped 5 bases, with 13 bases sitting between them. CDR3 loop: CSASRFGGTEAFF. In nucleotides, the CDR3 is TGCAGTGCTAGTCGCTTTGGGGGAACTGAAGCTTTCTTT.

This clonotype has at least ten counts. The CDR3 here is CSARKSDQPQHF. The CDR3 DNA reads TGCAGTGCTAGAAAGAGTGATCAGCCCCAGCATTTT. The chain links TRBV20-1 to TRBJ1-5; D gene unclear. Germline CDR1 reads DFQATT; CDR2 reads SNEGSKA (reference sequence). The CDR3 is 12 amino acids. The V and J ends lost 2 bases and 5 bases respectively, with 7 bases between them.

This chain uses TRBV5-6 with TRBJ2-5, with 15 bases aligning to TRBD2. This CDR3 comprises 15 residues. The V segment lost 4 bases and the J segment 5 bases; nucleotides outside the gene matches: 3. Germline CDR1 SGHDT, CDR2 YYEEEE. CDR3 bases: TGTGCCAGCAGCGTTGGGACTAGCGGGGGGGAGACCCAGTACTTC. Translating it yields CASSVGTSGGETQYF.

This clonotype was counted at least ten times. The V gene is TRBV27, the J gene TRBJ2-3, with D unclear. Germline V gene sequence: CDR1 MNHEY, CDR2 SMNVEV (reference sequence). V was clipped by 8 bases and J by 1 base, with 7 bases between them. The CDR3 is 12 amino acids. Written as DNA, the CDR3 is TGTGCCAGCTCCGACGGCACAGATACGCAGTATTTT. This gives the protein CASSDGTDTQYF.

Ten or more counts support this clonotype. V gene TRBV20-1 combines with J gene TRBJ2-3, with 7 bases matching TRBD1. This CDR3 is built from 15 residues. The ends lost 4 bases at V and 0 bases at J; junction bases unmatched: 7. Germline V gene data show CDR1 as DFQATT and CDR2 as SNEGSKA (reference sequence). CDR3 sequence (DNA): TGCAGTGCTACAGAGTGGGACAGTAGCACAGATACGCAGTATTTT. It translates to CSATEWDSSTDTQYF.

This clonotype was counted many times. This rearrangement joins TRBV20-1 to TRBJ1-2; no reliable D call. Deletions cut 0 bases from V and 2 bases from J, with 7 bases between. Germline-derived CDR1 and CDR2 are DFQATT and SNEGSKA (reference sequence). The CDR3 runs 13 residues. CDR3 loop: CSARDVGNYGYTF. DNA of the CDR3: TGCAGTGCTAGAGATGTGGGAAACTATGGCTACACCTTC.

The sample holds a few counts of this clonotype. Written as DNA, the CDR3 is TGCGCCAGCAGAAACGACTCCCCTCGGGATACGCAGTATTTT. Translated: CASRNDSPRDTQYF. The chain combines TRBV5-1 with TRBJ2-3, with no clear D. V was trimmed by 5 bases and J by 6 bases, leaving 16 bases between them. The V gene's germline CDR1 is SGHRS and CDR2 YFSETQ. The CDR3 contains 14 residues.

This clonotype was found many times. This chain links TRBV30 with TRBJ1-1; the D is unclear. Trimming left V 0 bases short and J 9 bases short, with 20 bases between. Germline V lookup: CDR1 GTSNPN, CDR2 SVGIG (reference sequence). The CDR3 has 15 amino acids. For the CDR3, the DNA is TGTGCCTGGAGTGTATGGGTCAGGCTAGAGTTTAAAGCTTTCTTT. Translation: CAWSVWVRLEFKAFF.

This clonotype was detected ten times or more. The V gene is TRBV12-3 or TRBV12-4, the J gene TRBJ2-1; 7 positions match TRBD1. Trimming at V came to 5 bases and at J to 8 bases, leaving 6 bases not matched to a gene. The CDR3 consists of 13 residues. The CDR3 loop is CASSRDSYYEQFF. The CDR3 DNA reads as TGTGCCAGCAGTAGGGACAGTTATTATGAGCAGTTCTTC.

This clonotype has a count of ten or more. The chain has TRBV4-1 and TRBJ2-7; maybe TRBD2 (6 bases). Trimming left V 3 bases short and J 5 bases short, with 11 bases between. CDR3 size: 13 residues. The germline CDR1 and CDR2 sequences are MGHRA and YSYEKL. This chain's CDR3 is CASSQGLSDEQYF. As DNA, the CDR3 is TGCGCCAGCAGCCAGGGACTTAGCGACGAGCAGTACTTC.

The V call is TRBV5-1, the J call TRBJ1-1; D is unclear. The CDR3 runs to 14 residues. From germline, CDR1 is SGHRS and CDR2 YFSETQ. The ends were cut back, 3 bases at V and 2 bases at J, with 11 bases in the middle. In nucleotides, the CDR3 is TGCGCCAGCAGCTCCCAGGTCGATAACACTGAAGCTTTCTTT. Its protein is CASSSQVDNTEAFF.

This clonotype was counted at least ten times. The DNA for the CDR3 is TGCAGCGTTGGGCAGGGCCTGACTAACTATGGCTACACCTTC. It yields the protein CSVGQGLTNYGYTF. V gene TRBV29-1 combines with J gene TRBJ1-2; D might be TRBD1 (5 bases). V dropped 4 bases and J dropped 0 bases, with 12 bases sitting between them. Germline V gives CDR1 SQVTM, CDR2 ANQGSEA. The CDR3 has 14 residues.

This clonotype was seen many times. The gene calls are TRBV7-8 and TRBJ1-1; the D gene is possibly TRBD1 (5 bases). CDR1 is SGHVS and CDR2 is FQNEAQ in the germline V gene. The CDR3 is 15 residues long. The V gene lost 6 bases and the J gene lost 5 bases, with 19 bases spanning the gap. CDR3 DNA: TGTGCCAGCAGTTCTACCCTGGGGGGACGGACTGAAGCTTTCTTT. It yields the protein CASSSTLGGRTEAFF.